These 19 T cell receptor beta chains came from one sample sequenced in a study of T cells in Graves' hyperthyroidism and ophthalmopathy. It was RNA transcripts that yielded the amplified TCR beta CDR3 regions. The TCR CDR3 first-round RT-PCR relied on the HTBI primer set. TCRdb recomputed calls from the multiplex PCR reads with MiXCR, one row per CDR3 protein. This sample has under 350,000 distinct CDR3 sequences; roughly 14% occur once, and the top ten carry 7% to 8.5%. The specimen was blood. These receptor sequences come from a woman younger than 45 with Graves' hyperthyroidism that later progressed to Graves' ophthalmopathy.

This clonotype was seen at least ten times. V gene TRBV28 combines with J gene TRBJ2-5, with 8 bases identical to TRBD1. Trimming took 6 bases from V and 5 from J; bases not matched to a gene: 11. Germline CDR1 is MDHEN and CDR2 is SYDVKM. This CDR3 has 15 residues. The CDR3 DNA is TGTGCCAGCAGGGGTCCAGGGACAGGTGGGGAGACCCAGTACTTC. Amino acid sequence: CASRGPGTGGETQYF.

This clonotype was counted a few times. This chain connects TRBV19 to TRBJ1-5; D remains unclear. Trimming took 7 bases from V and 5 from J, leaving 18 bases between them. Germline loops: CDR1 LNHDA, CDR2 SQIVND (reference sequence). The CDR3 is 15 amino acids. The CDR3 protein is CASTPGSGRHQPQHF. Written as DNA, the CDR3 is TGTGCCAGTACCCCGGGGTCGGGTAGGCATCAGCCCCAGCATTTT.

This clonotype was detected only a few times. The V and J genes are TRBV4-1 and TRBJ2-7, with 8 bases aligning to TRBD2. V lost 0 bases, J lost 5 bases, and 6 bases stayed unmatched. Germline V gene sequence: CDR1 MGHRA, CDR2 YSYEKL. CDR3 length: 15 residues. Here the CDR3 DNA reads TGCGCCAGCAGCCAAGAATCGGGGGGGCGGCACGAGCAGTACTTC. It codes for CASSQESGGRHEQYF.

For the CDR3, the DNA is TGTGCCAGTAGAGGACAGGGACAGGGGGCAGACGAGCAGTACTTC. Amino acids: CASRGQGQGADEQYF. J is TRBJ2-7 and V is TRBV19, with 12 nucleotides matching TRBD1. The ends lost 6 bases at V and 5 bases at J; junction bases unmatched: 8. This CDR3 comprises 15 residues. CDR1 LNHDA and CDR2 SQIVND come from the germline V gene (reference sequence).

This rearrangement joins TRBV24-1 to TRBJ2-1; 16 bases are shared with TRBD2. V lost 5 bases and J lost 8; bases outside the gene matches: 11. The CDR3 totals 18 residues. Looked up from germline, CDR1 is KGHDR and CDR2 is SFDVKD. CDR3: CATSVPGTSGRAIDEQFF. Written as DNA, the CDR3 is TGTGCCACCAGTGTTCCCGGGACTAGCGGGAGGGCCATCGATGAGCAGTTCTTC.

This clonotype was seen repeatedly, ten times or more. This sequence joins TRBV24-1 and TRBJ2-7; TRBD1 aligns across 10 bases. V was pared by 3 bases and J by 7 bases, with 11 bases of the junction left unmatched. Germline V gene lookup returns CDR1 KGHDR and CDR2 SFDVKD. This CDR3 spans 16 amino acids. The CDR3 coding sequence is TGTGCCACCAGTGATGCCGGGACAGGGGACATCTATGAGCAGTACTTC. It encodes CATSDAGTGDIYEQYF.

The table lists this clonotype with many counts. The chain has TRBV28 and TRBJ2-7; 8 bases are a match to TRBD1. The CDR3 extends over 16 amino acids. V lost 4 bases and J lost 3; bases outside the gene matches: 11. Germline V lookup: CDR1 MDHEN, CDR2 SYDVKM. The CDR3 DNA follows: TGTGCCAGCAGTTACCCCCCCGCCACAGGGGGCTACGAGCAGTACTTC. Its protein is CASSYPPATGGYEQYF. Combining the CDR3 with reference TRBV28 and TRBJ2-7 gives the whole variable domain DVKVTQSSRYLVKRTGEKVFLECVQDMDHENMFWYRQDPGLGLRLIYFSYDVKMKEKGDIPEGYSVSREKKERFSLILESASTNQTSMYLCASSYPPATGGYEQYFGPGTRLTVT.

The chain uses TRBV12-3 or TRBV12-4 and TRBJ1-1; D is perhaps TRBD1 (6 bases). The CDR3 length is 14 residues. Trimming took 6 bases from V and 10 from J, leaving 21 bases between them. The CDR3 here is CASSLTGVQMLAFF. DNA of the CDR3: TGTGCCAGCAGCCTGACAGGCGTCCAAATGTTAGCTTTCTTT.

About this clonotype: Given a much more abundant clone one base away, this may be a read error. This chain connects TRBV24-1 to TRBJ2-1, with a possible D match to TRBD1 (6 bases). Germline assignment: CDR1 KGHDR and CDR2 SFDVKD. This CDR3 region has 15 residues. The CDR3 region is CATSDLQGAYNDQFF. DNA of the CDR3: TGTGCCACCAGTGATTTACAGGGCGCCTACAATGACCAGTTCTTC.

This clonotype came up many times. As DNA, the CDR3 is TGTGCCAGCACCCGCGGGGGGGAGACCCAGTACTTC. Protein sequence: CASTRGGETQYF. The chain is built from TRBV11-2 and TRBJ2-5; 8 nucleotides line up with TRBD2. Germline loops: CDR1 SGHAT, CDR2 FQNNGV. V gave up 7 bases and J gave up 5 bases; unmatched junction bases: 3. The CDR3 is 12 amino acids. Based on the CDR3 plus reference TRBV11-2 and TRBJ2-5, the full variable domain is EAGVAQSPRYKIIEKRQSVAFWCNPISGHATLYWYQQILGQGPKLLIQFQNNGVVDDSQLPKDRFSAERLKGVDSTLKIQPAKLEDSAVYLCASTRGGETQYFGPGTRLLVL.

In its sample, this clonotype was seen many times. This chain connects TRBV5-1 to TRBJ2-1, with D possibly TRBD1 on 5 matching bases. The germline V and J ends were trimmed by 0 bases and 8 bases, with 9 bases remaining between them. CDR1 SGHRS and CDR2 YFSETQ come from the germline V gene. CDR3 size: 13 residues. Written as DNA, the CDR3 is TGCGCCAGCAGCTTGGCCAGGGAATATGAGCAGTTCTTC. It encodes CASSLAREYEQFF.

This clonotype was recorded at least ten times. The V gene is TRBV7-2, the J gene TRBJ2-5; 9 nucleotides agree with TRBD1. The germline V gene encodes CDR1 SGHTA and CDR2 FQGNSA. This CDR3 has 11 residues. The trim removed 1 base at V and 14 bases at J, leaving 2 bases unmatched. The CDR3 nucleotides are TGTGCCAGCAGCTTAGGGGGACAGGGCTACTTC. Its translation: CASSLGGQGYF.

This clonotype was seen repeatedly, ten times or more. The genes are TRBV20-1 and TRBJ1-4; 7 bases are shared with TRBD1. Germline CDR1 reads DFQATT; CDR2 reads SNEGSKA (reference sequence). This CDR3 region has 15 residues. The V gene end was trimmed by 5 bases and the J gene end by 8 bases; junction bases not matched to a gene: 14. The CDR3 protein is CSALGIGTVDEKLFF. The CDR3 DNA is TGCAGTGCTCTCGGTATTGGGACAGTAGACGAAAAACTGTTTTTT.

This clonotype has a count of ten or more. The rearrangement links TRBV20-1 to TRBJ1-2, with D possibly being TRBD1 (6 bases). Trimming cost V 5 bases and J 5 bases, with 12 bases left between them. The germline CDR1 and CDR2 sequences are DFQATT and SNEGSKA (reference sequence). The CDR3 length is 12 residues. The CDR3 region is CSASGVGYGYTF. The DNA for the CDR3 is TGCAGTGCTTCAGGGGTAGGGTATGGCTACACCTTC.

This clonotype was counted many times. The chain is built from TRBV7-9 and TRBJ2-2; TRBD2 agrees at 12 bases. This CDR3 has 18 amino acids. Germline CDR1 is SEHNR and CDR2 is FQNEAQ (reference sequence). Germline trimming cut 3 bases from V and 0 bases from J; bases unmatched to any gene: 5. The CDR3: CASSFPTSGGANTGELFF. CDR3 DNA: TGTGCCAGCAGCTTCCCGACTAGCGGGGGCGCGAACACCGGGGAGCTGTTTTTT.

Ten or more counts support this clonotype. This chain joins TRBV6-6 and TRBJ2-5; 14 nucleotides agree with TRBD2. Germline CDR1 MNHNY, CDR2 SVGAGI (reference sequence). V was clipped by 2 bases and J by 3 bases; unmatched bases: 14. The CDR3 runs 20 residues. In DNA form, the CDR3 reads TGTGCCAGCAGTTACCCAGGGACTAGCGGGAGTCGGTCGCGGGAAGAGACCCAGTACTTC. Amino acid sequence: CASSYPGTSGSRSREETQYF.

The J gene is TRBJ1-4, the V gene TRBV7-9, with D hard to call. With 8 bases removed from V and 4 bases from J, the gap between germline ends came to 5 bases. The CDR3 covers 11 residues. The germline gives CDR1 SEHNR, CDR2 FQNEAQ (reference sequence). CDR3: CASLINEKLFF. CDR3 in DNA: TGTGCCAGCTTAATTAATGAAAAACTGTTTTTT.

The chain uses TRBV6-2 or TRBV6-3 and TRBJ1-5; D may be TRBD1 (5 bases). Between the trimmed V and J ends, which lost 3 bases and 5 bases, there was a span of 11 bases. Germline V CDR1 and CDR2: MNHEY, SVGEGT. The CDR3 is 14 amino acids. The CDR3 DNA sequence: TGTGCCAGCAGTTATGGTCAGGGCCATCAGCCCCAGCATTTT. This gives the protein CASSYGQGHQPQHF.

This clonotype was seen many times. In DNA form, the CDR3 reads TGTGCCAGTAGTATTAGGCACTCCTCTAATCAGCCCCAGCATTTT. Residues: CASSIRHSSNQPQHF. The rearrangement uses TRBV19 and TRBJ1-5; unclear D gene. The CDR3 has 15 amino acids. Germline V CDR1 and CDR2: LNHDA, SQIVND (reference sequence). V lost 3 bases and J 4 bases, leaving 13 bases between the germline ends.